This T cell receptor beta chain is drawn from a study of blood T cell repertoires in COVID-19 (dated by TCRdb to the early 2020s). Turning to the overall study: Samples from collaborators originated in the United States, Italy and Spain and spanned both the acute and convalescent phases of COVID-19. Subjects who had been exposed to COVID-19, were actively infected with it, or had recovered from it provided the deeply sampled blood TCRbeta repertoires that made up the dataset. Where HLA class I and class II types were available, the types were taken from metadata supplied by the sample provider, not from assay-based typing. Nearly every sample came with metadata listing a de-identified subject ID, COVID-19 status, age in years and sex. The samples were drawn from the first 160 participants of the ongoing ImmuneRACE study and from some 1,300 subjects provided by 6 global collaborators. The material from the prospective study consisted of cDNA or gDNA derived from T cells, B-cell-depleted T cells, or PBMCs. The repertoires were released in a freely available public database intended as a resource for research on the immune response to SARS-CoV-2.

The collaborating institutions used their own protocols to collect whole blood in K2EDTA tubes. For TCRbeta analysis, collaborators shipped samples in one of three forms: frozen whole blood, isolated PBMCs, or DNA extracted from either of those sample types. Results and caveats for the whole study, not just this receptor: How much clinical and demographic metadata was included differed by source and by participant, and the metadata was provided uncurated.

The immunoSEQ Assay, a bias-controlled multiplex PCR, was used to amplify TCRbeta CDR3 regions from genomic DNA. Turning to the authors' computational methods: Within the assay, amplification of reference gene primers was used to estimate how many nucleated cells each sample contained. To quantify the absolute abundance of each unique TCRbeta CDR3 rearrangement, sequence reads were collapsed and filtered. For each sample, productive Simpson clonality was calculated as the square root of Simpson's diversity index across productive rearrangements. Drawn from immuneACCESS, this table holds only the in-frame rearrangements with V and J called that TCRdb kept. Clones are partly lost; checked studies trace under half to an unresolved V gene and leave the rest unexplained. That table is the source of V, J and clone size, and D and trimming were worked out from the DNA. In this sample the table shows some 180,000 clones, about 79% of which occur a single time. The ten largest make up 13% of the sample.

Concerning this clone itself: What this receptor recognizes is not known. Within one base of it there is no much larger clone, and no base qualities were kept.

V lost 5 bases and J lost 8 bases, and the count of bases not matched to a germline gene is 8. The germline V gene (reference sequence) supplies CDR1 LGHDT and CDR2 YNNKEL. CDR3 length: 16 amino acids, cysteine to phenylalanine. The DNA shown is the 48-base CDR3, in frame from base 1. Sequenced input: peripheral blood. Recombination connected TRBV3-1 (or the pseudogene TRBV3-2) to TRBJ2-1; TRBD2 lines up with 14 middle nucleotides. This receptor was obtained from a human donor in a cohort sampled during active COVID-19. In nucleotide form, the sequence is TGTGCCAGCAGCTCCCCCGGGACTAGCGGGAGCGATGAGCAGTTCTTC. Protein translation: CASSSPGTSGSDEQFF.